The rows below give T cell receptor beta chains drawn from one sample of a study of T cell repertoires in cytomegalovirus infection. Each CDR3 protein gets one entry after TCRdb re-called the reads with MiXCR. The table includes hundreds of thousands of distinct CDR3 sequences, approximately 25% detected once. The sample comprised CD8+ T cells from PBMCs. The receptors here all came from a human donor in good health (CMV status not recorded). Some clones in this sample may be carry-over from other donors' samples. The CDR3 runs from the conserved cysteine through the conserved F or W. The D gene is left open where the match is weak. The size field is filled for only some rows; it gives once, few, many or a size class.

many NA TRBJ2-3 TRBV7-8 CASSFRGARSTDTQYF TGTGCCAGCAGCTTTCGGGGGGCCCGGAGCACAGATACGCAGTATTTT
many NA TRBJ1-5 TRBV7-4 CASTPPPLWHSNQPQHF TGTGCCAGCACCCCCCCCCCTTTATGGCATAGCAATCAGCCCCAGCATTTT
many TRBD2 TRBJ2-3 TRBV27 CASSQRLAGDTQYF TGTGCCAGCAGTCAACGACTAGCGGGAGATACGCAGTATTTT
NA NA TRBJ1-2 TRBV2 CATEQGPRYSYTF TGTGCCACCGAACAGGGCCCAAGATATAGCTACACCTTC
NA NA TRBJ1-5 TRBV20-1 CSARRGVENNQPQHF TGCAGTGCTAGAAGGGGGGTGGAGAACAATCAGCCCCAGCATTTT
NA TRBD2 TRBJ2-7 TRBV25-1 CANSEVTSGGFEQYF TGTGCCAACAGTGAAGTAACTAGCGGGGGCTTCGAGCAGTACTTC
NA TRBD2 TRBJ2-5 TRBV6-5 CASSYPSGGKDETQYF TGTGCCAGCAGTTACCCTAGCGGGGGGAAAGATGAGACCCAGTACTTC
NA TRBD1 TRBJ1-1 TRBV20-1 CSAPLTGAYTEAFF TGCAGTGCTCCCTTGACAGGGGCGTACACTGAAGCTTTCTTT
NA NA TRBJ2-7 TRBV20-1 CSARGGSYEQYF TGCAGTGCTAGAGGTGGATCCTACGAGCAGTACTTC
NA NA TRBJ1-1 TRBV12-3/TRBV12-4 CASSLDRQSNTEAFF TGTGCCAGCAGTTTAGACCGCCAGTCGAACACTGAAGCTTTCTTT
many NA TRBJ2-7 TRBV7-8 CASTKTGNSYEQYF TGTGCCAGCACCAAGACAGGCAACTCCTACGAGCAGTACTTC
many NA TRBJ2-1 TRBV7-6 CASSPAFLYNEQFF TGTGCCAGCAGCCCCGCGTTTCTCTACAATGAGCAGTTCTTC
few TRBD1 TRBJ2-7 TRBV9 CASNPGGQGYEQYF TGTGCCAGCAACCCGGGGGGACAGGGCTACGAGCAGTACTTC
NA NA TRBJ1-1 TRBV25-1 CVSTDGGEAFF TGTGTCAGCACCGACGGGGGTGAAGCTTTCTTT
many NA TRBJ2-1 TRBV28 CASSPGLNEQFF TGTGCCAGCAGCCCAGGGCTCAATGAGCAGTTCTTC
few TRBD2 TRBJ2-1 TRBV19 CASSIASGGAYNEQFF TGTGCCAGTAGTATTGCTAGCGGGGGCGCCTACAATGAGCAGTTCTTC
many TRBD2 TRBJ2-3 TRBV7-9 CASRPGLAGGSSTDTQYF TGTGCCAGCAGACCAGGACTAGCGGGGGGATCTAGCACAGATACGCAGTATTTT
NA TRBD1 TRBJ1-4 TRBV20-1 CSARDPLKRTGEKLFF TGCAGTGCTAGAGACCCATTAAAAAGGACAGGGGAAAAACTGTTTTTT
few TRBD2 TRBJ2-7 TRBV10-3 CATGLAGGLDYEQYF TGTGCCACCGGACTAGCGGGGGGCCTCGACTACGAGCAGTACTTC
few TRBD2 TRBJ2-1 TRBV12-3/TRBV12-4 CASTPGGVYNEQFF TGTGCCAGCACCCCGGGGGGGGTATACAATGAGCAGTTCTTC
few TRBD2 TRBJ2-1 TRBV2 CASSDPGGRYNEQFF TGTGCCAGCAGTGATCCGGGGGGGCGCTACAATGAGCAGTTCTTC
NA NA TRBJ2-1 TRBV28 CASRTGMSGYNEQFF TGTGCCAGCCGTACAGGGATGTCAGGCTACAATGAGCAGTTCTTC
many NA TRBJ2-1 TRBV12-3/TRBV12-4 CASRSISYNEQFF TGTGCCAGCAGGTCCATCTCCTACAATGAGCAGTTCTTC
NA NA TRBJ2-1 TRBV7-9 CASSLSLINNEQFF TGTGCCAGCAGCTTAAGCCTAATCAACAATGAGCAGTTCTTC
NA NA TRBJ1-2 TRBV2 CASPDSNYGYTF TGTGCCAGCCCGGACAGCAACTATGGCTACACCTTC
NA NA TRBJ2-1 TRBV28 CASSGTYHEQFF TGTGCCAGCAGTGGGACGTACCATGAGCAGTTCTTC
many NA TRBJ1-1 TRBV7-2 CASSRKGNTEAFF TGTGCCAGCAGTCGTAAAGGGAACACTGAAGCTTTCTTT
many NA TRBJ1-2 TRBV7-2 CASSQTGPGGLMGYTF TGTGCCAGCAGCCAAACTGGACCCGGCGGCCTAATGGGCTACACCTTC
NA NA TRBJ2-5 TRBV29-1 CSGRGETQYF TGCAGCGGACGAGGGGAAACCCAGTACTTC
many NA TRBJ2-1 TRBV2 CASSEEPPRVYNEQFF TGTGCCAGCAGTGAAGAACCTCCGAGGGTCTACAATGAGCAGTTCTTC
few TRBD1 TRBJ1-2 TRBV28 CASSFSRQGGYGYTF TGTGCCAGCAGTTTCTCTAGACAGGGTGGCTATGGCTACACCTTC
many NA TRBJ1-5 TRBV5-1 CASSLTPQGPYSNQPQHF TGCGCCAGCAGCCTGACACCTCAAGGCCCTTATAGCAATCAGCCCCAGCATTTT
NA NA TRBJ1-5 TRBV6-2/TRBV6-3 CASRTADYSNQPQHF TGTGCCAGCAGGACAGCTGATTATAGCAATCAGCCCCAGCATTTT
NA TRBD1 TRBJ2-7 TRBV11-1 CASSSRTGNEQYF TGTGCCAGCAGCTCCAGGACAGGGAACGAGCAGTACTTC
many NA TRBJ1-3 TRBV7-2 CASSPLKNGNTIYF TGTGCCAGCAGCCCCCTGAAGAACGGAAACACCATATATTTT
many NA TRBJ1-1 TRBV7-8 CASSLVSYKVVMNTEAFF TGTGCCAGCAGCTTAGTTAGTTACAAGGTCGTCATGAACACTGAAGCTTTCTTT
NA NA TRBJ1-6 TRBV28 CASKPGSSWDGQTPLHF TGTGCCAGCAAACCTGGATCGTCATGGGACGGACAAACACCCCTCCACTTT
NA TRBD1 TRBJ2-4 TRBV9 CASSASGQGPWHIQYF TGTGCCAGCAGCGCCTCGGGACAGGGCCCGTGGCACATTCAGTACTTC
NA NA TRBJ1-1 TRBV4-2 CASSQAQSPMNTEAFF TGTGCCAGCAGCCAAGCCCAGTCCCCAATGAACACTGAAGCTTTCTTT
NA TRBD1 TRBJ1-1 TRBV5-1 CANSNGQGSTEAFF TGCGCCAACAGCAACGGACAGGGGAGCACTGAAGCTTTCTTT
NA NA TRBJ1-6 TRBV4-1 CASSQGEASALHF TGCGCCAGCAGCCAAGGGGAGGCCTCGGCCCTCCACTTT
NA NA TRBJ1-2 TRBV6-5 CVSSTGTFLYGYTF TGTGTCAGCAGCACAGGGACTTTCCTCTATGGCTACACCTTC
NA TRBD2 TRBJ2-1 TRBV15 CATSRRLGGGSYNEQFF TGTGCCACCAGCAGACGCCTGGGCGGGGGGTCCTACAATGAGCAGTTCTTC
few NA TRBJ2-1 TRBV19 CATYGSSYNEQFF TGTGCCACCTACGGCAGCTCCTACAATGAGCAGTTCTTC
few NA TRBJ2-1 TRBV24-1 CATGRDYNEQFF TGTGCCACCGGCAGGGATTACAATGAGCAGTTCTTC
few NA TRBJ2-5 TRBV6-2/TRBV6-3 CASSYGQQETQYF TGTGCCAGCAGTTATGGGCAGCAAGAGACCCAGTACTTC
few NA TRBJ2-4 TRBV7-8 CASSSLAKNIQYF TGTGCCAGCAGCTCTTTAGCCAAAAACATTCAGTACTTC
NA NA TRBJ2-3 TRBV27 CASSHPGDTQYF TGTGCCAGCAGCCACCCCGGGGATACGCAGTATTTT
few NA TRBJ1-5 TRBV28 CASSLAPPWGQPQHF TGTGCCAGCAGTTTAGCCCCGCCATGGGGTCAGCCCCAGCATTTT
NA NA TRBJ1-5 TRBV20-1 CSARPGQGVVLEPQHF TGCAGTGCCCGGCCGGGGCAGGGAGTAGTATTGGAGCCCCAGCATTTT
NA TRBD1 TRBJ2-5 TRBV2 CASSTWTGGDQETQYF TGTGCCAGCAGTACCTGGACAGGGGGCGACCAAGAGACCCAGTACTTC
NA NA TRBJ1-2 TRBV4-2 CASSQETRDKGGYTF TGTGCCAGCAGCCAGGAGACCCGGGACAAAGGAGGCTACACCTTC
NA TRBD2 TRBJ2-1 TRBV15 CATSSGRGLRTSGGFSSYNEQFF TGTGCCACCAGCAGTGGGAGGGGGCTGAGAACTAGCGGGGGATTTAGCTCCTACAATGAGCAGTTCTTC
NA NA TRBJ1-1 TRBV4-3 CASSQGKPGYTEAFF TGCGCCAGCAGCCAAGGGAAGCCAGGGTACACTGAAGCTTTCTTT
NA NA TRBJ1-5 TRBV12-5 CASGFTEGYQPQHF TGTGCTAGTGGTTTCACAGAGGGGTATCAGCCCCAGCATTTT
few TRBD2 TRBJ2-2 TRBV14 CASSRTSGGTGELFF TGTGCCAGCAGTCGGACTAGCGGGGGGACCGGGGAGCTGTTTTTT
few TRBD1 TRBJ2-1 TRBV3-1 CASSQRTGNNEQFF TGTGCCAGCAGCCAACGGACAGGAAACAATGAGCAGTTCTTC
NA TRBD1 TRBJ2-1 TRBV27 CASSTPGTGYNEQFF TGTGCCAGCAGTACACCCGGGACAGGTTACAATGAGCAGTTCTTC
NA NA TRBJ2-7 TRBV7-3 CVSSTTVTYEQYF TGTGTCAGCAGCACCACAGTTACCTACGAGCAGTACTTC